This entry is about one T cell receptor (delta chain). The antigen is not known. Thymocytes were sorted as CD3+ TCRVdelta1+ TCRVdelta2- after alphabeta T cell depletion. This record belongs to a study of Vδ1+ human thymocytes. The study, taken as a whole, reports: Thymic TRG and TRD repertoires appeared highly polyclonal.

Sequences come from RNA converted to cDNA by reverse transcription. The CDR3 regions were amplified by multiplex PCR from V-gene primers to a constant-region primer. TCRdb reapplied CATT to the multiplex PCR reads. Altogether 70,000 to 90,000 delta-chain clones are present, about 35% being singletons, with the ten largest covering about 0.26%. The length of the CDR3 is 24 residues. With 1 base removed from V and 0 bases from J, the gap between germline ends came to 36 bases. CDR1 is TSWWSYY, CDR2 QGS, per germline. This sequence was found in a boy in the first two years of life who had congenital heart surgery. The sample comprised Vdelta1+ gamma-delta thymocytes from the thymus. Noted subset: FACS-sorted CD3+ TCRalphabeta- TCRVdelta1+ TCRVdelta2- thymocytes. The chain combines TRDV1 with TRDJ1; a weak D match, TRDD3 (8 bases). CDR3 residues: CALGEQSHGFLGAGGQSNTDKLIF. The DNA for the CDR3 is TGTGCTCTTGGGGAACAGAGTCACGGCTTCCTAGGTGCTGGGGGACAAAGTAACACCGATAAACTCATCTTT.